This is a list of T cell receptor beta chains from one sample in a study of graft-versus-host responses after intestinal transplantation. TCRdb's copy holds only in-frame clones and misses some; the assay was immunoSEQ multiplex PCR. The sample lists more than 1,500 clones; 77% were seen once. The starting material was ileum tissue, obtained 500 to 550 days after transplant. Receptor source: a human patient who received an intestinal transplant, so some T cells may come from the graft donor. The conserved cysteine and the conserved F or W are not part of the CDR3 here. The D gene is left open where the match is weak.

d_call | cdr3_length | v_call | cdr3_aa
TRBD1 | 11 | TRBV5-1 | ASSQGTGPEQY
TRBD2 | 14 | TRBV5-8 | ASSQGLAGDTDTQY
. | 15 | TRBV11-3 | ASSYPLGRNGEVEAF
. | 11 | TRBV5-6 | ASSLGGQYEQY
TRBD2 | 14 | TRBV27 | ASSTKSAGASYEQY
. | 10 | TRBV11-1 | ASTLGVNGYT
. | 10 | TRBV6-5 | ARSLITNEQY
. | 11 | TRBV29-1 | SVHLSSYNEQF
TRBD2 | 12 | TRBV5-3 | ASSSSGRAYEQY
. | 10 | TRBV7-3 | ASSTPLGPQY
. | 12 | TRBV29-1 | SVAPSRLSYEQY
. | 10 | TRBV10-3 | AISDSNQPQH
. | 11 | TRBV4-2 | ASSQARKDIQY
TRBD2 | 12 | TRBV7-9 | ASSLTSGRDTQY
TRBD2 | 11 | TRBV28 | ASGTSGYNEQF
TRBD2 | 12 | TRBV15 | ATSSRGVSYEQY
TRBD1 | 14 | TRBV7-8 | ASSRELTGNADTQY
. | 12 | TRBV9 | ASRDFRENYGYT
. | 11 | TRBV27 | ASSLKGGNGYT
TRBD1 | 15 | TRBV25-1 | ASHSVGQGADTGELF
TRBD2 | 11 | TRBV9 | ASSERLANEQF
TRBD1 | 13 | TRBV11-3 | ASSFGDRAYNEQF
TRBD1 | 12 | TRBV30 | AWSRTGGREPQH
TRBD2 | 11 | TRBV7-4 | ASSRLADNEQY
TRBD1 | 14 | TRBV4-1 | ASSQDSGQGYYGYT
TRBD2 | 13 | TRBV28 | ASSLAGANTGELF
. | 12 | TRBV5-1 | ASSREGNTGELF
. | 11 | TRBV27 | ASNRINGGELF
. | 13 | TRBV10-3 | AISESSATNEKLF
. | 13 | TRBV4-2 | ASRQTGVANYGYT
TRBD2 | 13 | TRBV4-3 | ASSQDSGTYNEQF
. | 11 | TRBV5-1 | ASSLFGFYEQY
. | 10 | TRBV29-1 | SAREAGNTIY
. | 9 | TRBV14 | ASSQYYEQY
. | 10 | TRBV19 | ASKAGKETQY
TRBD1 | 11 | TRBV5-1 | ASSQGTGPEQY
TRBD1 | 11 | TRBV28 | ASGQGGTDTQY
. | 12 | TRBV19 | ASSIPGLAYEQY
. | 11 | TRBV7-2 | ASSLVLAYEQY
TRBD2 | 16 | TRBV11-2 | ASSLSGGLAGREETQY
TRBD1 | 14 | TRBV5-4 | ASSSYDRGLDYGYT